Here is one T cell receptor (beta chain) with its context. These data originate in a study of shared clonotypes between healthy human individuals. CD4+ cells underwent separation, giving CD45RA+ naive and CD45RA-negative memory subsets. Trimming cost V 4 bases and J 3 bases, with 7 bases left between them. In germline, CDR1 is SGHTA, CDR2 FQGNSA. The CDR3 spans 13 residues. Assay used: immunoSEQ multiplex PCR; TCRdb lists only in-frame clones, some missing. The sample shows fewer than 2.5 million clones, roughly 93% of them seen only once. This sequence was found in a man in his late teens or twenties in good health. Some clones in this sample may be carry-over from other donors' samples. This chain joins TRBV7-2 and TRBJ2-1; D remains ambiguous. The sequenced sample was naive CD4+ T cells from PBMCs. Subset indicated: CD45RA+ positively selected. In nucleotides, the CDR3 is TGTGCCAGCAGCTCCAACTACTACAATGAGCAGTTCTTC. Its protein is CASSSNYYNEQFF.